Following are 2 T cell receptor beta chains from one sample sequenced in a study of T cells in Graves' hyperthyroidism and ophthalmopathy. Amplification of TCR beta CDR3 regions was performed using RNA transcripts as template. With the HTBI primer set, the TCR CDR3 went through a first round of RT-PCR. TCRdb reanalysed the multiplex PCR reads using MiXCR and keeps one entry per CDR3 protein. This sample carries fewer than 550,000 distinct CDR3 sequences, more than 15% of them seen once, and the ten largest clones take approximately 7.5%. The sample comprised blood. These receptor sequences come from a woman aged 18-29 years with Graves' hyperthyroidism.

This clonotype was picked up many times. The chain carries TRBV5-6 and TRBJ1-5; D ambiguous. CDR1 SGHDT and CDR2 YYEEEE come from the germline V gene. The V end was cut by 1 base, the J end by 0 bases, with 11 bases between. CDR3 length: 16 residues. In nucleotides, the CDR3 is TGTGCCAGCAGCTTGTGGCTGACCGATAGCAATCAGCCCCAGCATTTT. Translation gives CASSLWLTDSNQPQHF.

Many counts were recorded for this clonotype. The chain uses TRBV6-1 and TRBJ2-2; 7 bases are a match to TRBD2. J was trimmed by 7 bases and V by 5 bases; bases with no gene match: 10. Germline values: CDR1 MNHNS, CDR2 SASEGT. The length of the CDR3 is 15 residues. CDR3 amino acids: CASSPLAARNGELFF. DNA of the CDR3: TGTGCCAGCAGTCCCCTAGCGGCGCGAAACGGGGAGCTGTTTTTT.